This T cell receptor (beta chain) was sequenced during a study of beta chain features in type 1 diabetes. Findings of the study overall: Among patients with Type 1 diabetes, TCRB CDR3s were moderately but significantly shorter in every one of the four CD4+ subsets.

CDR1 is PRHDT, CDR2 FYEKMQ, per germline (reference sequence). The V and J ends lost 5 bases and 0 bases respectively, with 15 bases between them. The CDR3 covers 16 residues. As concerns this clone: Its specificity is not known.

Reverse transcribing all isolated RNA meant expressed TCRB transcripts were sequenced. TCRdb's copy holds only in-frame clones and misses some; the assay was immunoSEQ multiplex PCR. The sample has over 150,000 clones; roughly 8% are singletons. The sample comprised central memory CD4+ T cells from blood. The source is a woman under 30 with type 1 diabetes. The rearrangement uses TRBV13 and TRBJ2-3; tentatively, D is TRBD2 (5 bases). The DNA of the CDR3 is TGTGCCAGCAGCCGGATTTCGGGATCCAGCACAGATACGCAGTATTTT. Its protein product is CASSRISGSSTDTQYF.